This T cell receptor beta chain was recorded in a study of T cell responses to AZD1222 COVID-19 vaccine. The method was immunoSEQ multiplex PCR; TCRdb's version includes in-frame clones alone and lacks a portion of them. The repertoire holds about 48,000 clones, with approximately 86% as singletons. Germline V lookup: CDR1 MGHRA, CDR2 YSYEKL. J was trimmed by 5 bases and V by 1 base; bases with no gene match: 15. This CDR3 has 18 amino acids. Study findings and constraints: The study identified only six AZD1222 recipients as seropositive at baseline. There were mostly white British donors and more females than males, and clonal diversity was possibly underestimated.

Regarding this clone: Its antigen is unknown.

The source is an adult who received the AZD1222 COVID-19 vaccine. The starting material was peripheral blood, obtained 28 days after the second AZD1222 dose. The chain uses TRBV4-1 and TRBJ1-2; 8 nucleotides agree with TRBD1. The CDR3 spells CASSQVTRRGQSAYGYTF. CDR3 sequence (DNA): TGCGCCAGCAGCCAAGTAACCCGCAGGGGGCAAAGCGCTTATGGCTACACCTTC.